This passage covers 9 T cell receptor beta chains from one sample sequenced in a study of response to subunit inactivated influenza vaccine. TCRdb itself ran the RT-PCR reads through MiXCR, one entry per CDR3 protein. The sample records 250,000 to 350,000 distinct CDR3 sequences, roughly 22% being singletons. The material was PBMCs from blood, obtained approximately 20 months after vaccination. Source of these receptors: a man in his fifties or sixties who received an inactivated influenza vaccine.

The V gene is TRBV24-1, the J gene TRBJ2-3; TRBD2 matches 7 bases. J lost 8 bases, V lost 0 bases, and 16 bases had no gene match. Germline values: CDR1 KGHDR, CDR2 SFDVKD. The CDR3 sequence is 18 residues long. This CDR3 reads CATSDLPSGGPVLGTQYF. CDR3 in DNA: TGTGCCACCAGTGATTTGCCTAGCGGAGGGCCAGTTCTTGGTACGCAGTATTTT.

This clonotype was seen only a few times. This chain links TRBV10-3 with TRBJ2-2; TRBD2 matches at 9 bases. J lost 2 bases, V lost 6 bases, and 7 bases had no gene match. The V gene's germline CDR1 is ENHRY and CDR2 SYGVKD. The CDR3 runs to 16 residues. The CDR3 sequence: CAIRAAGGANTGELFF. CDR3 nucleotides: TGTGCCATCAGGGCAGCGGGAGGCGCCAACACCGGGGAGCTGTTTTTT.

This clonotype showed up just a few times. The chain recombines TRBV7-9 with TRBJ2-3; TRBD2 might be the D (5 bases). The V end lost 3 bases, the J end lost 1 base, and 17 bases lay between the germline ends. Germline-derived CDR1 and CDR2 are SEHNR and FQNEAQ (reference sequence). The CDR3 extends over 17 amino acids. CDR3 coding DNA: TGTGCCAGCAGCTTTTTCCCCTCGTCGCGGGGCACAGATACGCAGTATTTT. This encodes CASSFFPSSRGTDTQYF.

The chain uses TRBV20-1 and TRBJ2-4; D might be TRBD2 (6 bases). This CDR3 has 13 residues. Trimming took off 6 bases at V and 1 base at J, with 10 bases between the two ends. Germline V lookup: CDR1 DFQATT, CDR2 SNEGSKA (reference sequence). CDR3: CSATAGAKNIQYF. DNA of the CDR3: TGCAGTGCCACGGCGGGGGCCAAAAACATTCAGTACTTC.

V gene TRBV5-1 combines with J gene TRBJ2-2, with D perhaps being TRBD1 or TRBD2 (6 bases each). The CDR3 is made up of 19 amino acids. V shed 5 bases and J shed 3 bases, with 26 bases lying between them. The germline V gene encodes CDR1 SGHRS and CDR2 YFSETQ. The CDR3 coding sequence is TGCGCCAGCAGAGTCGATTGGCAGGGGAGGATTCGGGACACCGGGGAGCTGTTTTTT. It codes for CASRVDWQGRIRDTGELFF.

This clonotype was picked up a small number of times. The genes are TRBV2 and TRBJ1-1; no clear D gene. Germline V gene lookup returns CDR1 SNHLY and CDR2 FYNNEI. Between the trimmed V and J ends, which lost 1 base and 2 bases, there was a span of 11 bases. The CDR3 is 15 amino acids. The CDR3 DNA reads as TGTGCCAGCAGTGAAGTTACAGCCAAAAACACTGAAGCTTTCTTT. Its translation is CASSEVTAKNTEAFF.

The sample holds a few counts of this clonotype. The V and J genes are TRBV18 and TRBJ2-6, with TRBD2 as a possible D gene (6 bases). Germline-derived CDR1 and CDR2 are KGHSH and LQKENI. Deletions cut 1 base from V and 1 base from J, with 8 bases between. The CDR3 length is 16 residues. CDR3 in DNA: TGTGCCAGCTCACCACTGCGGGGATCTGGGGCCAACGTCCTGACTTTC. It codes for CASSPLRGSGANVLTF.

The V and J genes are TRBV25-1 and TRBJ1-1; 7 bases fit TRBD1. The CDR3 contains 13 residues. V dropped 6 bases and J dropped 7; count of bases not matched to a gene: 8. From germline, CDR1 is MGHDK and CDR2 SYGVNS. The CDR3: CASSRGQRNEAFF. Written as DNA, the CDR3 is TGTGCCAGCAGCCGGGGACAGCGAAATGAAGCTTTCTTT.

CDR3 amino acids: CASSFWQDTEAFF. The CDR3, as DNA: TGCGCCAGCAGCTTTTGGCAGGACACTGAAGCTTTCTTT. The chain has TRBV5-1 and TRBJ1-1, with D unresolved. CDR3 length: 13 residues. V lost 2 bases and J lost 3, with 8 bases in between. Germline V CDR1 and CDR2: SGHRS, YFSETQ.